This TCR beta chain was identified during a study of cytomegalovirus exposure and HLA in healthy donors. Primers included in the PCR were 60 Vbeta and 13 Jbeta primers. This table comes from immunoSEQ multiplex PCR, and its TCRdb copy is limited to in-frame clones, with some not included. This sample has around 190,000 clones, with 65% to 90% found just once. The study, taken as a whole, reports: Most TCR sequences were seen very rarely across donors, but some public TCRs occurred in many. A later analysis linked a missense DCLRE1C variant to TCR beta V- and J-gene trimming. Within an earlier analysis, most TCR beta V segments proved productive either about 90% or about 30% of the time.

The sample holds one count of this clone. What it binds is not known. The length of the CDR3 is 15 residues. Germline trimming cut 6 bases from V and 2 bases from J; bases unmatched to any gene: 7. The germline V gene has CDR1 KGHSH and CDR2 LQKENI. Sequenced input: PBMCs. The chain recombines TRBV18 with TRBJ2-7, with 10 bases identical to TRBD2. This TCR derives from a woman younger than 45 in good health and CMV-seronegative. CDR3 amino acids: CASSFSGRRPYEQYF. The CDR3 bases are TGTGCCAGCTCTTTTAGCGGGAGGCGACCCTACGAGCAGTACTTC.